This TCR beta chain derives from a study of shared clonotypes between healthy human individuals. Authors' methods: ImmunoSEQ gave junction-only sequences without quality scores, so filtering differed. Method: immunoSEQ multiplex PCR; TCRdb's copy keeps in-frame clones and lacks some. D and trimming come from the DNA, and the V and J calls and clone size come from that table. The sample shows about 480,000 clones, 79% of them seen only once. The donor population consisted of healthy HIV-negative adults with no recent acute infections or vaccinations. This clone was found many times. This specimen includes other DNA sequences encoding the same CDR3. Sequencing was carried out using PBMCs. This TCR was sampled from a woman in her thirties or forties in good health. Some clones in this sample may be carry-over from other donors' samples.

In DNA, the CDR3 is TGCGCCAGCAGCTTGGCGTCAGAAGATGGCTACACCTTC. It translates to CASSLASEDGYTF. This rearrangement joins TRBV5-1 to TRBJ1-2, with D unclear. Germline V CDR1 and CDR2: SGHRS, YFSETQ. Trimming took off 0 bases at V and 6 bases at J, with 9 bases between the two ends. The CDR3 loop spans 13 amino acids.